The clone carrying this T cell receptor beta chain was observed a handful of times. Its antigen is not known. Trimming removed 3 bases from V and 7 bases from J, with 13 bases in between. The CDR3 consists of 15 residues. The germline gives CDR1 SEHNR, CDR2 FQNEAQ (reference sequence). The data stem from a study of cytomegalovirus exposure and HLA in healthy donors. Study conclusions and caveats: TCR association rates varied by HLA locus in a later analysis, with DRB1 highest and HLA-C lowest. Beyond CMV serostatus, there was no information to go on about immune exposure. Some TCR beta chains (roughly 150 of them) were listed as cytomegalovirus-associated.

The PCR employed 60 Vbeta primers together with 13 Jbeta primers. Profiling relied on immunoSEQ multiplex PCR, and the TCRdb table lists in-frame clones only, not all of them. The sample carries 120,000 or so clones, roughly 9% recorded once. These donors counted as nominally healthy when sampled, but unrecorded immune exposures were likely. The chain couples TRBV7-9 to TRBJ1-6; possibly TRBD1 for D (5 bases). The clonotype comes from a woman in her thirties or forties in good health and CMV-seropositive. Input material: PBMCs. CDR3 residues: CASSFAGQVNSPLHF. CDR3 DNA: TGTGCCAGCAGCTTCGCAGGGCAGGTGAATTCACCCCTCCACTTT.